This TCR beta chain was identified during a study of cytomegalovirus exposure and HLA in healthy donors. The study, taken as a whole, reports: The tendency of first-cohort TCR clusters to co-occur in the 120 or so validation repertoires was the finding of a later analysis. The dataset shows that most TCR sequences were rare, while some public TCRs occurred in many donors.

Profiled with immunoSEQ multiplex PCR; TCRdb holds only in-frame clones, not every one. The table shows some 140,000 clones, with around 83% occurring only once. In regard to this clone: Its antigen is unknown.

The TCR originated in a human donor in good health. The specimen sequenced was PBMCs.

The CDR3 region is CASSVGGNTEAFF. For the CDR3, the DNA is TGTGCCAGCAGTGTGGGAGGGAACACTGAAGCTTTCTTT. The V call is TRBV2, the J call TRBJ1-1, with D unresolved. Trimming pared 4 bases from V and 1 base from J, leaving 7 bases between. Per germline, CDR1 SNHLY and CDR2 FYNNEI. This CDR3 has 13 amino acids.